These T cell receptor beta chains were read from a single sample in a study of T cell repertoires in cytomegalovirus infection. MiXCR was run by TCRdb on the reads, yielding one entry per CDR3 protein. The sample yields approximately 750,000 distinct CDR3 sequences, about 40% seen once. Sequences were obtained from PBMCs. These receptors were obtained from a human donor in good health (CMV status not recorded). Some clones in this sample may be carry-over from other donors' samples. The CDR3 runs from the conserved cysteine through the conserved F or W. The order of the fields is CDR3 length, D gene, clone size, V gene, J gene, CDR3 DNA, CDR3 protein. D genes are given only for firm matches. Clone size is given for some rows only: seen once, a few or many times, or a class if the clone is expanded.

15	NA	few	TRBV7-2	TRBJ2-1	TGTGCCAGCAGATTCCCCCTCCTCGCCCACAATGAGCAGTTCTTC	CASRFPLLAHNEQFF
13	NA	many	TRBV28	TRBJ2-2	TGTGCCAGCAGTTTAGGCTACACCGGGGAGCTGTTTTTT	CASSLGYTGELFF
15	TRBD2	NA	TRBV5-4	TRBJ2-1	TGTGCCAGCCCCTATAGCGGGGGGATCTACAATGAGCAGTTCTTC	CASPYSGGIYNEQFF
17	TRBD2	NA	TRBV13	TRBJ2-1	TGTGCCAGCAGCTTAGCCCGACTAGCGGGGACCTACAATGAGCAGTTCTTC	CASSLARLAGTYNEQFF
14	NA	NA	TRBV24-1	TRBJ2-2	TGTGCCACCAGGGGACTTGGGAACACCGGGGAGCTGTTTTTT	CATRGLGNTGELFF
16	TRBD1	NA	TRBV18	TRBJ2-2	TGTGCCAGCTCACCACCAAGCAGGGGGCAAAGCGGGGAGCTGTTTTTT	CASSPPSRGQSGELFF
17	NA	few	TRBV19	TRBJ2-3	TGTGCCAGTATCATCTTTCGGGTTCTGGCTTGTGTAGATACGCAGTATTTT	CASIIFRVLACVDTQYF
14	NA	NA	TRBV7-8	TRBJ1-1	TGTGCCAGCATCTTAGACCCATCTAACACTGAAGCTTTCTTT	CASILDPSNTEAFF
13	TRBD1	NA	TRBV7-2	TRBJ1-2	TGTGCCAGCAGCGAACAGGGGGACGACGACTACACCTTC	CASSEQGDDDYTF
12	NA	few	TRBV28	TRBJ1-1	TGTGCCAGCAGCTCCTGGAGCACTGAAGCTTTCTTT	CASSSWSTEAFF
16	NA	many	TRBV7-9	TRBJ2-3	TGTGCCAGCAGCCTTCAGATGGGGACTAGCACAGATACGCAGTATTTT	CASSLQMGTSTDTQYF
14	NA	few	TRBV7-3	TRBJ2-1	TGTGCCAGCAGCTTAAATCAGGGGTGGAATGAGCAGTTCTTC	CASSLNQGWNEQFF
15	NA	few	TRBV9	TRBJ1-2	TGTGCCAGCAGCGGAGGAGAGGGGGGTAACTATGGCTACACCTTC	CASSGGEGGNYGYTF
16	NA	NA	TRBV12-3/TRBV12-4	TRBJ2-1	TGTGCCAGCAGCCCCCAGGGGGATAGAGCGGGGAATGAGCAGTTCTTC	CASSPQGDRAGNEQFF
16	NA	NA	TRBV6-6	TRBJ2-7	TGTGCCAGCAGTTACTCTCAGGGGACCAAATCGTACGAGCAGTACTTC	CASSYSQGTKSYEQYF
16	NA	few	TRBV5-1	TRBJ2-5	TGCGCCAGCAGCTCACGACCCCGACTAGTGTCAGAGACCCAGTACTTC	CASSSRPRLVSETQYF
18	TRBD2	NA	TRBV11-3	TRBJ2-7	TGTGCCAGCAGCTTTCCCGGGACTAGCGGGGGCCAGGGGTACGAGCAGTACTTC	CASSFPGTSGGQGYEQYF
15	NA	NA	TRBV15	TRBJ2-5	TGTGCCACCAGCAGAGATGGGCGGCTCCAAGAGACCCAGTACTTC	CATSRDGRLQETQYF
18	TRBD2	NA	TRBV19	TRBJ2-1	TGTGCCAGTAGTTTTCTAGCGGGAGATGAACTGGGAGGCAATGAGCAGTTCTTC	CASSFLAGDELGGNEQFF
15	TRBD2	NA	TRBV20-1	TRBJ2-4	TGCAGTGCTAGAGAACTAGCGGGAGAGAGATACATTCAGTACTTC	CSARELAGERYIQYF
16	NA	NA	TRBV29-1	TRBJ2-5	TGCAGCGTTGAAGGAGGAAGAAAGGGACACGAAGAGACCCAGTACTTC	CSVEGGRKGHEETQYF
14	NA	NA	TRBV7-2	TRBJ1-2	TGTGCCAGCAGCCTTAGCTTAGGGCGGGATGGCTACACCTTC	CASSLSLGRDGYTF
14	TRBD2	NA	TRBV5-1	TRBJ2-3	TGCGCCAGCAGCAACGGGGGGGCGGCAGATACGCAGTATTTT	CASSNGGAADTQYF
16	NA	few	TRBV7-6	TRBJ1-1	TGTGCCAGCAGCTTAGCCGTGCCGGGTGCGCACACTGAAGCTTTCTTT	CASSLAVPGAHTEAFF
18	TRBD2	NA	TRBV7-2	TRBJ2-3	TGTGCCAGCAGCGGATCTAGCGGGAGGGCCGGTAGCACAGATACGCAGTATTTT	CASSGSSGRAGSTDTQYF
15	NA	NA	TRBV6-1	TRBJ2-5	TGTGCCAGCAGTCCCAGACGCCAGTTCCAAGAGACCCAGTACTTC	CASSPRRQFQETQYF
14	NA	NA	TRBV28	TRBJ2-5	TGTGCCAGCAGTGAATACAGTCTCCAAGAGACCCAGTACTTC	CASSEYSLQETQYF
12	NA	NA	TRBV10-3	TRBJ2-2	TGTGCTGTCCGCCGGGGTATCGGGGAGCTGTTTTTT	CAVRRGIGELFF